This T cell receptor (beta chain) was identified during a study of T cells in women clearing cervical HPV infection. Concerning this clone: At one of its ends the junction is not consistent with the germline gene, which may arise from a read error. The CDR3 end falls 3 residues outside the read, so it is completed with the germline J gene.

The protocol was immunoSEQ multiplex PCR, while the TCRdb copy is restricted to in-frame clones and leaves out a portion. Reported are some 28,000 clones; the ten largest clones contain 15% to 20%. CDR3 length: 11 residues. CDR1 is SGHTA, CDR2 FQGTGA, per germline. The chain joins TRBV7-3 to TRBJ2-1, with D unclear. The clonotype was recovered from a woman between 18 and 70 years old with a cervical HPV16 infection that either progressed to CIN3+ or cleared (not recorded which). The specimen was blood buffy coat. Partial CDR3 DNA: TGTGCCAGCAGCTCCAACAATGAG. It translates to CASSSNNE. The entire CDR3 reads CASSSNNEQFF.